This TCR beta chain derives from a study of blood T cell repertoires in COVID-19. V gave up 3 bases and J gave up 5 bases, with 10 bases separating them. The germline V gene encodes CDR1 GTSNPN and CDR2 SVGIG (reference sequence). The CDR3 runs to 12 residues. The table came from immunoSEQ multiplex PCR; TCRdb's copy has only in-frame clones and leaves some out. The table includes 410,000 or so clones, 86% detected once. This TCR derives from a woman aged 25 to 39 with active or convalescent COVID-19. V is TRBV30 and J is TRBJ2-5; D is undetermined. The sequenced sample was peripheral blood. The CDR3 protein is CAWSPSGETQYF. The CDR3 region has the DNA TGTGCCTGGAGCCCTAGTGGGGAGACCCAGTACTTC.